This T cell receptor beta chain appears in the sequencing data of a study of T cells in localized non-small cell lung cancer. TCRdb keeps only in-frame clones here, not all; method: immunoSEQ multiplex PCR. The table shows under 150,000 clones, with around 90% occurring only once. This clone appeared a single time. The CDR3 is 13 residues long. V shed 2 bases and J shed 7 bases, with 9 bases lying between them. Germline CDR1 reads SGHRS; CDR2 reads YFSETQ. This TCR was recovered from an older female donor with stage I lung adenocarcinoma. Here the sequenced sample was peripheral blood, taken before any cancer treatment. This chain joins TRBV5-1 and TRBJ1-4; D gene unclear. CDR3 residues: CASSFWGGEKLFF. The CDR3, as DNA: TGCGCCAGCAGCTTTTGGGGAGGTGAAAAACTGTTTTTT.